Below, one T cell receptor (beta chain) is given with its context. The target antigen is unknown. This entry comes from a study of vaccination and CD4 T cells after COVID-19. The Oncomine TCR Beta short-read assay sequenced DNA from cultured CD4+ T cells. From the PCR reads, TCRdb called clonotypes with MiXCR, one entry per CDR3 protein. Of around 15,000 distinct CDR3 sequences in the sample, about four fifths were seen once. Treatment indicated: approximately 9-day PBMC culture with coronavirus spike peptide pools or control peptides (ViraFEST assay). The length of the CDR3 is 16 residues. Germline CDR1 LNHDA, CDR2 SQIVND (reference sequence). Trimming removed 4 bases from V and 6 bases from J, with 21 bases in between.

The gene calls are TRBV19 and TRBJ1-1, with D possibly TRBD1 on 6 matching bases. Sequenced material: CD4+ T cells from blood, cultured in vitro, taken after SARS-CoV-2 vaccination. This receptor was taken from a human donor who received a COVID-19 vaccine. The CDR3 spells CASSRLNRVERAEAFF. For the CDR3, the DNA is TGTGCCAGTAGTAGATTAAACAGGGTGGAGAGGGCTGAAGCTTTCTTT.